The entry below gives a single T cell receptor beta chain sequence along with its context. Its specificity is not known. Genomic DNA came from blood regulatory T cells gated CD4+ CD25-high CD127-low. These data come from a study of regulatory and conventional T cells in RAG deficiency. Trimming took off 1 base at V and 7 bases at J, with 11 bases between the two ends. Germline CDR1 LGHNA, CDR2 YNFKEQ. The length of the CDR3 is 14 residues. General study findings and limits: Treg unique TCR beta sequences were approximately 100-fold fewer in Omenn syndrome and CID/AS patients than controls. Shannon entropy fell and Simpson indices rose in RAG-deficient patients. Patient subsets had shorter CDR3s; Omenn Treg-Tconv overlap exceeded 75%.

Libraries were prepared by immunoSEQ multiplex PCR; TCRdb keeps only in-frame clonotypes and omits some of them. The table has tens of thousands of clones, about 90% seen once. These same records also appear under a second study, on regulatory T cells. That investigation notes: The PCR used 52 TRBV and 13 TRBJ primers. In patients, unique TRB V-J pairs were restricted and V/J usage skewed, especially in Tregs.

This chain joins TRBV4-2 and TRBJ2-4; weak D call: TRBD2 (5 bases). The sequence came from a human donor in good health. Specimen: Tregs sorted from blood. In DNA, the CDR3 is TGTGCCAGCAGCCAAGGACGCACGGGGAACATTCAGTACTTC. Amino acid sequence: CASSQGRTGNIQYF.